What follows is one T cell receptor (beta chain) and its context. This entry comes from a study of T cells in Graves' hyperthyroidism and ophthalmopathy. This CDR3 is built from 13 residues. V was shortened by 5 bases and J by 2 bases, with 5 bases between the two germline ends. Germline V gene sequence: CDR1 SGHRS, CDR2 YFSETQ. Template material for amplifying TCR beta CDR3 regions consisted of RNA transcripts. A set of HTBI primers served as the primers for a first-round RT-PCR of the TCR CDR3. In TCRdb, the multiplex PCR reads were re-called with MiXCR into one record per CDR3 protein. The sample includes around 190,000 distinct CDR3 sequences, over 15% of them seen just once.

The specimen sequenced was blood. The TCR comes from a woman aged 50 to 60 with Graves' hyperthyroidism. The J gene is TRBJ1-6, the V gene TRBV5-1; no clear D gene. The CDR3, as DNA: TGCGCCAGCAGTACTACCTATAATTCACCCCTCCACTTT. It translates to CASSTTYNSPLHF.